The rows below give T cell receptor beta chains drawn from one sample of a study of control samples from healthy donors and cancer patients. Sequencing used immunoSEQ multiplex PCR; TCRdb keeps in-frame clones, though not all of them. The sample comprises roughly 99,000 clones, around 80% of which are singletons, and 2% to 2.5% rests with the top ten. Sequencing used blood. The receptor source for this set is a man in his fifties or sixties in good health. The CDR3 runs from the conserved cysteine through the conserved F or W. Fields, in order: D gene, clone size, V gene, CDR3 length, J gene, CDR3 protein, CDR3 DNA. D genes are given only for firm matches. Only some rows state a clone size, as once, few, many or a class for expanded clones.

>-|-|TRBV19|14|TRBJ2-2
CASSIEGNTGELFF
TGTGCCAGTAGTATCGAAGGGAACACCGGGGAGCTGTTTTTT
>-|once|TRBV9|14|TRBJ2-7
CASSEGPTSYEQYF
TGTGCCAGCAGTGAGGGACCGACTTCCTACGAGCAGTACTTC
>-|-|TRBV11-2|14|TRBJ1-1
CASSLAGGTTEAFF
TGTGCCAGCAGCCTAGCTGGGGGGACCACTGAAGCTTTCTTT
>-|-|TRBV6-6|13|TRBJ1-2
CASSYSAERNYTF
TGTGCCAGCAGTTACTCCGCAGAGCGGAACTACACCTTC
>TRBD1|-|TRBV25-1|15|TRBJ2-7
CASSGYGTGVYEQYF
TGTGCCAGCAGTGGGTACGGGACAGGGGTGTACGAGCAGTACTTC
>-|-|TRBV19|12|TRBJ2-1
CASSPQPNEQFF
TGTGCCAGTAGTCCTCAGCCCAATGAGCAGTTCTTC
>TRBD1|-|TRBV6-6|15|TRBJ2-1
CASSYRQGPYNEQFF
TGTGCCAGCAGTTACCGACAGGGACCCTACAATGAGCAGTTCTTC
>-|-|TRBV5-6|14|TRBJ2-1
CASSFPSSYNEQFF
TGTGCCAGCAGCTTCCCCAGCTCCTACAATGAGCAGTTCTTC
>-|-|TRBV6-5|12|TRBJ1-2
CASSRTDDGYTF
TGTGCCAGCAGTAGGACAGACGATGGCTACACCTTC
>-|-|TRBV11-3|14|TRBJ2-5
CASSPTSTGETQYF
TGTGCCAGCAGCCCTACCTCGACGGGGGAGACCCAGTACTTC
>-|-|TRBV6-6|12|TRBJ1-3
CASNPGRNTIYF
TGTGCCAGCAACCCAGGACGAAACACCATATATTTT
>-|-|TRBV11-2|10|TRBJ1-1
CASSFTEAFF
TGTGCCAGCAGCTTCACTGAAGCTTTCTTT
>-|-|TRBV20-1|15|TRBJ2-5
CSASDDRLGAETQYF
TGCAGTGCTAGTGATGACCGGCTTGGGGCAGAGACCCAGTACTTC
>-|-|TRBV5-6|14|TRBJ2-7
CASSLTRSSYEQYF
TGTGCCAGCAGTCTGACAAGGAGCTCCTACGAGCAGTACTTC
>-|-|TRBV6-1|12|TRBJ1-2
CASSEGHYGYTF
TGTGCCAGCAGTGAAGGACACTATGGCTACACCTTC
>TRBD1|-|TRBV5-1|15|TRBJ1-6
CASSLEWTGSSPLHF
TGCGCCAGCAGCTTGGAATGGACAGGGAGCTCACCCCTCCACTTT
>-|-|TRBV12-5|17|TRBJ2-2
CASGFSPREITTGELFF
TGTGCTAGTGGTTTCTCCCCCCGGGAGATCACTACCGGGGAGCTGTTTTTT
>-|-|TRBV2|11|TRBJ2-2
CASASNGELFF
TGTGCCAGCGCATCAAATGGGGAGCTGTTTTTT
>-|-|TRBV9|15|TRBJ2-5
CASSVRAGAQETQYF
TGTGCCAGCAGCGTCCGGGCAGGGGCACAAGAGACCCAGTACTTC
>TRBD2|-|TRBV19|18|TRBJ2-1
CASTSTSGRAVSYNEQFF
TGTGCCAGTACTTCGACTAGCGGGAGAGCGGTATCCTACAATGAGCAGTTCTTC
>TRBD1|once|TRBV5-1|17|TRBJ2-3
CASSFGQDWRGTDTQYF
TGCGCCAGCAGCTTCGGACAGGACTGGCGGGGCACAGATACGCAGTATTTT
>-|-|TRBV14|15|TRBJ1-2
CASSPRQDINYGYTF
TGTGCCAGCAGCCCTCGACAGGACATCAACTATGGCTACACCTTC
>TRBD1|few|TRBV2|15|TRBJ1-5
CASSDRTGGNQPQHF
TGTGCCAGCAGTGACAGGACAGGGGGAAATCAGCCCCAGCATTTT
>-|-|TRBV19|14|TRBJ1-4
CASRLSQPNEKLFF
TGTGCCAGTAGGTTATCACAGCCGAATGAAAAACTGTTTTTT
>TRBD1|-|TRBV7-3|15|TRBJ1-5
CASSLMTGANQPQHF
TGTGCCAGCAGCTTAATGACAGGGGCGAATCAGCCCCAGCATTTT
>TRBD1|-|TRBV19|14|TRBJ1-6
CASNTGVINSPLHF
TGTGCCAGCAACACAGGGGTCATAAATTCACCCCTCCACTTT
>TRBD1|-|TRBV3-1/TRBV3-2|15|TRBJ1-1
CASSHLTGGYTEAFF
TGTGCCAGCAGCCACTTGACAGGGGGCTACACTGAAGCTTTCTTT
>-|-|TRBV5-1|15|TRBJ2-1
CASSSPGESHNEQFF
TGCGCCAGCAGCTCTCCCGGGGAGTCCCACAATGAGCAGTTCTTC
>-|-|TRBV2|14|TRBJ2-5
CASTEGSLTETQYF
TGTGCCAGCACCGAAGGTAGTCTTACGGAGACCCAGTACTTC
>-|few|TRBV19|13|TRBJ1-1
CASSTQMNTEAFF
TGTGCCAGTAGTACACAAATGAACACTGAAGCTTTCTTT
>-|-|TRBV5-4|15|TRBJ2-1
CASSLDTGGNNEQFF
TGTGCCAGCAGCTTGGATACAGGAGGGAACAATGAGCAGTTCTTC
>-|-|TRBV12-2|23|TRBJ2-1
CASRLVPGQGFGLTSGRVDEQFF
TGTGCAAGTCGCTTAGTACCGGGACAGGGGTTTGGGTTGACTAGCGGGAGGGTAGATGAGCAGTTCTTC
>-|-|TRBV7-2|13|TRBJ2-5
CASSLWGKETQYF
TGTGCCAGCAGCCTTTGGGGGAAGGAGACCCAGTACTTC
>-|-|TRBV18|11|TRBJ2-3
CASSPSDTQYF
TGTGCCAGCTCACCGTCCGATACGCAGTATTTT
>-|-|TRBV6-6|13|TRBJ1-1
CASSPPVAEVAFF
TGTGCCAGCAGTCCACCGGTGGCGGAGGTGGCTTTCTTT
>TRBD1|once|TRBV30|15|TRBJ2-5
CAWRGVDRGGETQYF
TGTGCCTGGAGGGGGGTTGACAGGGGAGGCGAGACCCAGTACTTC
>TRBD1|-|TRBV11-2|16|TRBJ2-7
CASSLGTGVSSYEQYF
TGTGCCAGCAGCTTAGGGACAGGGGTTAGCTCCTACGAGCAGTACTTC
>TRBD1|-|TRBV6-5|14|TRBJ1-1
CASSRTGGAGEAFF
TGTGCCAGCAGCCGGACAGGGGGCGCCGGGGAAGCTTTCTTT
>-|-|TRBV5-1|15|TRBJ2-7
CASSVRPQGGYEQYF
TGCGCCAGCAGCGTGCGGCCCCAGGGAGGTTACGAGCAGTACTTC
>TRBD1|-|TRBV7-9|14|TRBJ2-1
CASSLAHRGNEQFF
TGTGCCAGCAGCTTAGCCCACAGGGGGAATGAGCAGTTCTTC
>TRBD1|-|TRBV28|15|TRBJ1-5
CASSGGGIGNQPQHF
TGTGCCAGCAGCGGAGGGGGCATAGGCAATCAGCCCCAGCATTTT
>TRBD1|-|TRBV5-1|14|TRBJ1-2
CASSATGTGYGYTF
TGCGCCAGCAGCGCCACTGGGACAGGGTATGGCTACACCTTC
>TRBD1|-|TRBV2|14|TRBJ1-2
CASRGNSDRDDYTF
TGTGCCAGCAGGGGTAATTCGGACAGGGATGACTACACCTTC
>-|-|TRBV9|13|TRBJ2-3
CASSDSREDTQYF
TGTGCCAGCAGTGACTCCCGGGAAGATACGCAGTATTTT
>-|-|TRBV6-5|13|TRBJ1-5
CASRRDGNQPQHF
TGTGCCAGCAGGCGGGACGGCAATCAGCCCCAGCATTTT
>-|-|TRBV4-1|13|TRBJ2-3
CASSQYEGDTQYF
TGCGCCAGCAGCCAATATGAGGGAGATACGCAGTATTTT
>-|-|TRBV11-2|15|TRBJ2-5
CASSSRGSDWETQYF
TGTGCCAGCAGCTCCCGCGGGTCCGACTGGGAGACCCAGTACTTC
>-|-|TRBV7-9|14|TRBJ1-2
CASSPNSGNYGYTF
TGTGCCAGCAGCCCGAACTCAGGAAACTATGGCTACACCTTC
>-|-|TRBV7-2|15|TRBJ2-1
CASSPTRGFYNEQFF
TGTGCCAGCAGCCCTACTAGAGGGTTCTACAATGAGCAGTTCTTC
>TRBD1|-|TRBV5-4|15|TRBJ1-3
CASSPGTGGGNTIYF
TGTGCCAGCAGCCCTGGGACAGGGGGTGGAAACACCATATATTTT
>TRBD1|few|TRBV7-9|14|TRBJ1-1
CASSPTGGETEAFF
TGTGCCAGCAGCCCGACAGGGGGAGAAACTGAAGCTTTCTTT
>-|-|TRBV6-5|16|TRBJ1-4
CASSYKGLATNEKLFF
TGTGCCAGCAGTTACAAGGGGCTGGCAACTAATGAAAAACTGTTTTTT
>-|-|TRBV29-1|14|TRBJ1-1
CSVDSAGLNTEAFF
TGCAGCGTCGACTCGGCGGGCTTAAACACTGAAGCTTTCTTT
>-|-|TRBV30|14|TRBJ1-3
CAWILPSRGNTIYF
TGTGCCTGGATACTACCATCTCGTGGAAACACCATATATTTT
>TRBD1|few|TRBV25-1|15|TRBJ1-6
CASSELDRVNSPLHF
TGTGCCAGCAGTGAGCTGGACAGGGTGAATTCACCCCTCCACTTT
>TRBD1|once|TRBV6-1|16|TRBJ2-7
CASSEDSGTGGNEQYF
TGTGCCAGCAGTGAAGATTCCGGGACAGGGGGCAACGAGCAGTACTTC
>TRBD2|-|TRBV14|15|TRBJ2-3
CASSPPSGRPDTQYF
TGTGCCAGCAGCCCCCCTAGCGGGAGACCAGATACGCAGTATTTT
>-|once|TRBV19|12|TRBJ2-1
CASSRVENEQFF
TGTGCCAGTAGTAGAGTAGAGAATGAGCAGTTCTTC
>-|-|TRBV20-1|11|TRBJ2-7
CSAVVGFEQYF
TGCAGTGCCGTTGTCGGGTTCGAGCAGTACTTC
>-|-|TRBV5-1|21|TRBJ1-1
CASSFRSSTSDKGSFGGEAFF
TGCGCCAGCAGCTTTAGATCCTCTACTTCGGACAAGGGTTCCTTTGGGGGTGAAGCTTTCTTT